The 14 T cell receptor beta chains given below trace back to one sample, sequenced in a study of cytomegalovirus exposure and HLA in healthy donors. The primer mix had 60 Vbeta and 13 Jbeta primers. The repertoire was sequenced with immunoSEQ multiplex PCR; TCRdb's copy has only in-frame clones and lacks some. The sample gives about 160,000 clones, about three quarters of which show up once; approximately 7% is in the top ten. The sequencing input was PBMCs. These receptor sequences come from a woman in her forties in good health and CMV-seropositive.

The chain couples TRBV5-4 to TRBJ2-3; 9 bases fit TRBD1. V lost 3 bases, J lost 14 bases, and 7 bases stayed unmatched. CDR1 is SGHNT, CDR2 YYREEE, per germline (reference sequence). This CDR3 region has 12 residues. The CDR3 DNA sequence: TGTGCCAGCAGCTCCGGACAGGGGATTCCGTATTTT. As protein: CASSSGQGIPYF.

This clone was counted a few times. The chain has TRBV2 and TRBJ2-5, with D unclear. V lost 8 bases and J lost 8, with 30 bases in between. Germline V lookup: CDR1 SNHLY, CDR2 FYNNEI. The CDR3 sequence is 17 residues long. The CDR3 sequence: CASPSSDLSGAESTQYF. CDR3 DNA: TGTGCCAGCCCAAGCAGTGACTTATCGGGTGCTGAGAGCACCCAGTACTTC.

This CDR3 reads CASMPGTAGYNQPQHF. The CDR3 DNA follows: TGTGCCTCCATGCCCGGGACAGCAGGATACAATCAGCCCCAGCATTTT. V usage is TRBV19 and J usage is TRBJ1-5; 7 bases match TRBD1. This CDR3 has 16 residues. The J segment lost 3 bases and the V segment lost 11 bases, leaving 16 bases of the junction unmatched. Germline CDR1 and CDR2: LNHDA and SQIVND (reference sequence).

This clone was seen a handful of times. The V call is TRBV6-5, the J call TRBJ1-3; possibly TRBD1 for D (5 bases). This CDR3 region has 13 residues. The V end was cut by 8 bases, the J end by 1 base, with 9 bases between. Germline V CDR1 and CDR2: MNHEY, SVGAGI. CDR3 in amino acids: CASWEGSGNTIYF. The CDR3 nucleotides read TGTGCCAGCTGGGAGGGGTCTGGAAACACCATATATTTT.

The V and J genes are TRBV4-3 and TRBJ2-1; 11 bases match TRBD2. Germline CDR1 reads LGHNA; CDR2 reads YSLEER. The CDR3 length is 15 residues. Trimming removed 3 bases from V and 6 bases from J; junction bases left unmatched: 4. The CDR3 loop is CASSHLAGGPNEQFF. CDR3 nucleotides: TGCGCCAGCAGCCATTTAGCGGGGGGGCCCAATGAGCAGTTCTTC.

V usage is TRBV18 and J usage is TRBJ1-6; D is unclear. Germline V gene sequence: CDR1 KGHSH, CDR2 LQKENI. CDR3 length equals 15 residues. The germline V and J ends were trimmed by 3 bases and 6 bases, with 12 bases remaining between them. DNA for the CDR3: TGTGCCAGCTCACCTGCGGGCGACCCTAATTCACCCCTCCACTTT. Amino acid sequence: CASSPAGDPNSPLHF.

This sequence joins TRBV30 and TRBJ2-1, with D possibly being TRBD2 (6 bases). V was trimmed by 3 bases and J by 8 bases, leaving 8 bases between them. The CDR3 is made up of 11 amino acids. Germline V lookup: CDR1 GTSNPN, CDR2 SVGIG (reference sequence). CDR3 coding DNA: TGTGCCTGGAGCGGGGGTCATGAGCAGTTCTTC. It codes for CAWSGGHEQFF.

The chain carries TRBV4-2 and TRBJ2-7; 7 bases are a match to TRBD2. The CDR3 contains 14 residues. The junction had 12 bases not matched to a gene; V was cut back by 4 bases and J by 9 bases. Per the germline V gene, CDR1 is LGHNA and CDR2 is YNFKEQ. CDR3 in amino acids: CASSRDEERGMQYF. The DNA of the CDR3 is TGTGCCAGCAGCCGTGATGAGGAGCGGGGTATGCAGTACTTC.

The genes are TRBV10-3 and TRBJ1-3, with 7 bases lining up with TRBD1. V trimming: 6 bases; J trimming: 1 base; junction bases outside the gene matches: 3. The CDR3 loop spans 14 amino acids. From germline, CDR1 is ENHRY and CDR2 SYGVKD. Here the CDR3 reads CAIRTGASGNTIYF. The CDR3 coding sequence is TGTGCCATCAGAACAGGGGCGTCTGGAAACACCATATATTTT.

CDR3 nucleotides: TGTGCCAGTAGTATAGATCTGGGAGGCTATGGCTACACCTTC. Translating it yields CASSIDLGGYGYTF. The rearrangement links TRBV19 to TRBJ1-2; D is uncertain. The germline V and J ends were trimmed by 0 bases and 4 bases, with 9 bases remaining between them. This CDR3 comprises 14 residues. Germline V lookup: CDR1 LNHDA, CDR2 SQIVND (reference sequence).

The V call is TRBV7-8, the J call TRBJ2-1; 7 bases are shared with TRBD1. Germline CDR1 reads SGHVS; CDR2 reads FQNEAQ. The CDR3 has 15 amino acids. V trimming: 5 bases; J trimming: 10 bases; junction bases outside the gene matches: 14. CDR3: CASSASGQSIGEQFF. CDR3 DNA sequence: TGTGCCAGCAGCGCGTCGGGACAGAGTATAGGGGAGCAGTTCTTC.

The gene calls are TRBV7-9 and TRBJ2-3; unclear D gene. This CDR3 is 15 amino acids long. Germline loops: CDR1 SEHNR, CDR2 FQNEAQ (reference sequence). Trimming stripped 2 bases from V and 0 bases from J, with 9 bases between. The CDR3 DNA reads TGTGCCAGCAGCTTACTGGGCACAAGCACAGATACGCAGTATTTT. It translates to CASSLLGTSTDTQYF.

The chain combines TRBV6-1 with TRBJ2-3, with TRBD1 matching over 11 bases. The CDR3 consists of 18 residues. CDR1 and CDR2 (germline): MNHNS, SASEGT. Losses at the gene ends were 2 bases for V and 0 bases for J; bases not matched to a gene: 7. The CDR3 DNA is TGTGCCAGCAGTGAATTTTTCGGGACAGGGGGGAGCACAGATACGCAGTATTTT. It yields the protein CASSEFFGTGGSTDTQYF.

The genes are TRBV28 and TRBJ1-4; no clear D. Germline lookup yields CDR1 MDHEN and CDR2 SYDVKM. The CDR3 is 16 residues long. V was cut by 5 bases and J by 6 bases, with 19 bases left in between. The CDR3 loop is CASSLARLAADEKLFF. The CDR3 bases are TGTGCCAGCAGTCTAGCCCGATTAGCGGCGGATGAAAAACTGTTTTTT.